What follows are 4 T cell receptor beta chains derived from one specimen sequenced in a study of blood T cells in healthy people across ages. Through a sample-barcoded 5' primer and a J-beta primer mix, a second PCR was run for roughly 7 to 11 cycles. TCRdb independently ran MiXCR on the 5' RACE reads; one entry per CDR3 protein. This table has 700,000 or so distinct CDR3 sequences, roughly 43% appearing once. The sequenced material came from blood. The origin of the receptors is a man at least 80 years old in good health.

This clonotype occurred a few times. The rearrangement uses TRBV6-2 or TRBV6-3 and TRBJ1-2, with a weak D call TRBD1 (6 bases). Germline V gene lookup returns CDR1 MNHEY and CDR2 SVGEGT. V was cut by 6 bases and J by 4 bases, with 21 bases left in between. CDR3 size: 16 residues. The CDR3 is CASSDRTGNSLYGYTF. CDR3 bases: TGTGCCAGCAGCGACAGAACAGGGAATTCCCTCTATGGCTACACCTTC.

The V and J genes are TRBV5-4 and TRBJ1-2; 10 bases line up with TRBD1. The germline CDR1 and CDR2 sequences are SGHNT and YYREEE (reference sequence). CDR3 length equals 15 residues. Unmatched junction bases numbered 12, after V lost 5 bases and J lost 8 bases. CDR3 sequence: CASRSDRGSYRGYTF. The CDR3 region has the DNA TGTGCCAGCAGGTCGGACAGGGGGAGCTATCGGGGCTACACCTTC.

For this clonotype: This clone may be a read error of a much larger clone one base away. The CDR3 reads CASSLGSRNQEAQYF. The CDR3 coding sequence is TGTGCCAGCAGCTTAGGTTCGCGAAACCAAGAGGCCCAGTACTTC. The chain is built from TRBV7-2 and TRBJ2-5; D is ambiguous. CDR1 and CDR2 from the germline V gene are SGHTA and FQGNSA. The CDR3 covers 15 residues.

The CDR3 DNA follows: TGTGCCAGCAGATCAGCGGGGAACGCCTACAATGAGCAGTTCTTC. Its translation: CASRSAGNAYNEQFF. V gene TRBV28 combines with J gene TRBJ2-1, with 7 positions matching TRBD2. Germline V gene sequence: CDR1 MDHEN, CDR2 SYDVKM. V shed 6 bases, J shed 2 bases, and the junction held 7 bases outside the gene matches. This CDR3 is 15 amino acids long.